A single sample gave rise to the 9 T cell receptor beta chains below, sequenced in a study of blood T cells in healthy people across ages. A sample-barcoded 5' primer and a J-beta primer mix were used in a second PCR of about 6 to 12 cycles. TCRdb re-called the 5' RACE reads with MiXCR, one entry per CDR3 protein. The table lists 550,000 to 750,000 distinct CDR3 sequences, approximately 21% of them singletons. Specimen: blood. The receptors were gathered from an older man in good health.

This clonotype was counted only a few times. The J gene is TRBJ2-3, the V gene TRBV7-2; 9 positions agree with TRBD1. The trim removed 1 base at V and 5 bases at J, leaving 4 bases unmatched. CDR1 SGHTA and CDR2 FQGNSA come from the germline V gene. The CDR3 has 15 amino acids. The CDR3 is CASSLETGGIDTQYF. As DNA, the CDR3 is TGTGCCAGCAGCTTAGAGACAGGGGGGATAGATACGCAGTATTTT.

V usage is TRBV6-4 and J usage is TRBJ2-5, with D uncertain. The DNA end favors TRBJ2-7, so the J call may be wrong. Germline V lookup: CDR1 MRHNA, CDR2 SNTAGT. CDR3 size: 13 residues. CDR3 DNA: TGTGCCAGCAGTGTCTCCGCCGGTTACGAGCAGTACTTC. It codes for CASSVSAGYEQYF.

The rearrangement joins TRBV25-1 to TRBJ2-3; perhaps TRBD1 as D (6 bases). This CDR3 has 14 amino acids. CDR1 is MGHDK, CDR2 SYGVNS, per germline. Trimming pared 4 bases from V and 4 bases from J, leaving 12 bases between. The CDR3 region is CASSASDRPDTQYF. CDR3 coding DNA: TGTGCCAGCAGTGCGTCGGACAGACCAGATACGCAGTATTTT.

The chain carries TRBV25-1 and TRBJ2-5; D tentatively fits TRBD1 or TRBD2 (6 bases each). V lost 3 bases to trimming and J lost 5 bases, with 13 bases between them. Germline CDR1 is MGHDK and CDR2 is SYGVNS. The CDR3 is made up of 14 amino acids. For the CDR3, the DNA is TGTGCCAGCAGTGATATAGGGGGGCTGGAGACCCAGTACTTC. Protein sequence: CASSDIGGLETQYF.

V and J are TRBV6-2 or TRBV6-3 and TRBJ2-3; 8 bases are shared with TRBD2. Trimming at V came to 8 bases and at J to 1 base, leaving 8 bases not matched to a gene. CDR3 length equals 15 residues. Germline V gene data show CDR1 as MNHEY and CDR2 as SVGEGT. The CDR3 loop is CASGQLADRTDTQYF. For the CDR3, the DNA is TGTGCCAGCGGCCAACTAGCGGACCGCACAGATACGCAGTATTTT.

The CDR3 region has the DNA TGTGCCAGCAGGCCTCGGATCACCTCTAGCACAGATACGCAGTATTTT. Its translation is CASRPRITSSTDTQYF. The chain combines TRBV6-2 or TRBV6-3 with TRBJ2-3; the D is unclear. V gave up 6 bases and J gave up 0 bases, with 16 bases separating them. Germline CDR1 is MNHEY and CDR2 is SVGEGT. This CDR3 has 16 amino acids.

This clonotype was detected once. The CDR3 protein is CSAIDSPADTQYF. The CDR3 DNA reads as TGCAGTGCTATTGACAGTCCGGCAGATACGCAGTATTTT. V is TRBV20-1 and J is TRBJ2-3, with a tentative D call TRBD1 (5 bases). The germline V gene encodes CDR1 DFQATT and CDR2 SNEGSKA (reference sequence). V was shortened by 4 bases and J by 4 bases, with 12 bases between the two germline ends. There are 13 residues in the CDR3.

This clonotype was picked up a small number of times. This chain joins TRBV27 and TRBJ2-1; D perhaps matches TRBD2 (5 bases). Trimming left V 5 bases short and J 8 bases short, with 22 bases between. In germline, CDR1 is MNHEY, CDR2 SMNVEV (reference sequence). The CDR3 length is 16 residues. CDR3 nucleotides: TGTGCCAGCAGTGGCCCTGACGGAGGCTCTGTCGATGAGCAGTTCTTC. Amino acids: CASSGPDGGSVDEQFF.

This clonotype was recorded a few times. The rearrangement joins TRBV5-6 to TRBJ2-5, with TRBD2 matching over 9 bases. Near its end, the DNA agrees better with TRBJ2-7, so the J call may be wrong. The germline gives CDR1 SGHDT, CDR2 YYEEEE. This CDR3 is 16 amino acids long. CDR3 amino acids: CASSLNWREGLYEQYF. In nucleotides, the CDR3 is TGTGCCAGCAGCTTGAACTGGCGGGAGGGCCTCTACGAGCAGTACTTC.